The next 32 T cell receptor beta chains were all read from a single sample in a study of spatial heterogeneity in lung cancer (dated by TCRdb to between 2017 and 2020). In light of the paper, this sample's time point label describes: blood at routine non-recurrence follow-up after resection. The method behind the library was 5' RACE. Instrument used: NextSeq 500. TCRdb cleaned the public reads at Q25 with fastp, built clones with MiXCR and kept in-frame beta chains. One record per CDR3 amino acid sequence lists the most common genes and DNA. The sample data list 110,000 or so distinct CDR3 sequences, and 10% to 14% of these were observed just once. Of the sample, approximately 24% falls within the top ten clones. The source was PBMCs, collected at follow-up. The receptors come from a female donor with early-stage non-small cell lung cancer.

This clonotype came up many times. The rearrangement joins TRBV7-8 to TRBJ2-7; 9 bases fit TRBD1. V lost 5 bases and J lost 10; bases outside the gene matches: 18. The germline V gene encodes CDR1 SGHVS and CDR2 FQNEAQ. This CDR3 contains 16 residues. The CDR3, as DNA: TGTGCCAGCAGCATAAGAGCCGGGACAGGGATCGGGGTTCAGTACTTC. It codes for CASSIRAGTGIGVQYF.

This clonotype appeared a few times. The rearrangement joins TRBV20-1 to TRBJ2-1, with 9 nucleotides matching TRBD2. The CDR3 is made up of 17 amino acids. Germline CDR1 DFQATT, CDR2 SNEGSKA (reference sequence). V lost 5 bases, J lost 0 bases, and 11 bases stayed unmatched. This CDR3 reads CSAPRASGVSSYNEQFF. The CDR3 nucleotides read TGCAGTGCTCCCAGGGCTAGCGGGGTGAGCTCCTACAATGAGCAGTTCTTC.

V is TRBV18 and J is TRBJ1-5; maybe TRBD1 (6 bases). This CDR3 has 17 residues. The V and J ends lost 2 bases and 4 bases respectively, with 18 bases between them. CDR1 is KGHSH and CDR2 is LQKENI in the germline V gene. DNA of the CDR3: TGTGCCAGCTCACCAAGCCCCGCACAGGGATCGAATCAGCCCCAGCATTTT. Translated: CASSPSPAQGSNQPQHF.

This clonotype was recorded a few times. The rearrangement links TRBV13 to TRBJ2-1; D might be TRBD2 (5 bases). V shed 1 base and J shed 15 bases, with 13 bases lying between them. Germline lookup yields CDR1 PRHDT and CDR2 FYEKMQ (reference sequence). The CDR3 is 12 residues long. The CDR3: CASSLVSGGRFF. The CDR3 DNA is TGTGCCAGCAGCTTAGTGAGCGGTGGACGGTTCTTC.

This clonotype has at least ten counts. The chain has TRBV7-9 and TRBJ2-3; D remains unclear. V was cut by 5 bases and J by 0 bases, with 9 bases left in between. The CDR3 totals 14 residues. CDR1 SEHNR and CDR2 FQNEAQ come from the germline V gene (reference sequence). The CDR3 DNA sequence: TGTGCCAGCAGCCCAACGGAGAGCACAGATACGCAGTATTTT. Its translation: CASSPTESTDTQYF.

This clonotype was detected many times. This chain joins TRBV28 and TRBJ2-1, with 7 bases that match TRBD2. The J segment lost 7 bases and the V segment lost 6 bases, leaving 18 bases of the junction unmatched. Germline V gene data show CDR1 as MDHEN and CDR2 as SYDVKM. This CDR3 comprises 17 residues. The CDR3 nucleotides are TGTGCCAGCAGATACCTCTTCCTAGCGCGGGGGATGAATGAGCAGTTCTTC. It translates to CASRYLFLARGMNEQFF.

In this sample, this clonotype turned up a few times. The CDR3 bases are TGTGCCAGCAGTCGACGACAACAAGAGACCCAGTACTTC. Protein sequence: CASSRRQQETQYF. The genes are TRBV27 and TRBJ2-5; no reliable D call. This CDR3 has 13 amino acids. Germline CDR1 and CDR2: MNHEY and SMNVEV (reference sequence). Trimming shortened V by 5 bases and J by 2 bases, and 9 bases separated the two germline ends.

V gene TRBV23-1 combines with J gene TRBJ2-7; 8 nucleotides align to TRBD2. TRBV23-1 is assigned to the ORF class and has an uncertain function. With V trimmed by 3 bases and J by 0 bases, 25 bases remained unmatched. CDR3 length: 22 residues. The CDR3 sequence: CASSHPVFVSGSRRILSYEQYV. In DNA form, the CDR3 reads TGCGCCAGCAGTCATCCCGTTTTTGTCAGCGGGAGTAGAAGAATTCTCTCCTACGAGCAGTACGTC.

The chain couples TRBV4-3 to TRBJ2-1, with D possibly matching TRBD1 (5 bases). Trimming took 0 bases from V and 3 from J, leaving 12 bases between them. This CDR3 comprises 16 residues. Germline V lookup: CDR1 LGHNA, CDR2 YSLEER. CDR3 sequence (DNA): TGCGCCAGCAGCCAAGATCCGACAGCCTTCTACAATGAGCAGTTCTTC. Its protein product is CASSQDPTAFYNEQFF.

This clonotype was counted ten times or more. This chain uses TRBV20-1 with TRBJ2-1, with D maybe TRBD2 (6 bases). The germline CDR1 and CDR2 sequences are DFQATT and SNEGSKA (reference sequence). V shed 1 base and J shed 10 bases, with 17 bases lying between them. The CDR3 sequence is 14 residues long. The CDR3 DNA reads TGCAGTGCTAGAGTAACCTCTAGCGCGAAAGAGCAGTTCTTC. It translates to CSARVTSSAKEQFF.

In its sample, this clonotype was seen a few times. The chain combines TRBV29-1 with TRBJ2-5; D remains ambiguous. The length of the CDR3 is 13 residues. Trimming cost V 7 bases and J 4 bases, with 16 bases left between them. Germline V gene lookup returns CDR1 SQVTM and CDR2 ANQGSEA. In DNA form, the CDR3 reads TGCAGCGCCCGGTCTGAGGTTGGAGAGACCCAGTACTTC. This translates into CSARSEVGETQYF.

The rearrangement uses TRBV20-1 and TRBJ1-1, with no clear D. Trimming removed 2 bases at V and 8 bases at J, with 6 bases between. Germline CDR1 and CDR2: DFQATT and SNEGSKA (reference sequence). This CDR3 has 10 residues. The CDR3 DNA reads TGCAGTGCTAGACGAGGGGAAGCTTTCTTT. It specifies CSARRGEAFF.

The chain employs TRBV15 and TRBJ2-7; D possibly matches TRBD1 or TRBD2 (5 bases each). V was shortened by 9 bases and J by 6 bases, with 15 bases between the two germline ends. The CDR3 is 12 amino acids. Per the germline V gene, CDR1 is LNHNV and CDR2 is YYDKDF (reference sequence). CDR3 protein: CATGTGFGEQYF. The CDR3 DNA sequence: TGTGCCACGGGGACGGGGTTCGGCGAGCAGTACTTC. Based on the CDR3 plus reference TRBV15 and TRBJ2-7, the full variable domain is DAMVIQNPRYQVTQFGKPVTLSCSQTLNHNVMYWYQQKSSQAPKLLFHYYDKDFNNEADTPDNFQSRRPNTSFCFLDIRSPGLGDTAMYLCATGTGFGEQYFGPGTRLTVT.

This clonotype has a count of ten or more. The chain has TRBV18 and TRBJ1-1; 7 bases agree with TRBD1. V lost 0 bases and J lost 4; bases outside the gene matches: 8. The CDR3 is 16 amino acids. The germline V gene encodes CDR1 KGHSH and CDR2 LQKENI. The CDR3 sequence is CASSPPPTGVTTEAFF. DNA for the CDR3: TGTGCCAGCTCACCACCTCCCACAGGGGTGACCACTGAAGCTTTCTTT.

This clonotype came up a few times. The chain carries TRBV12-3 or TRBV12-4 and TRBJ1-3; TRBD1 aligns across 8 bases. The V gene end was trimmed by 5 bases and the J gene end by 3 bases; junction bases not matched to a gene: 3. The CDR3 sequence is 14 residues long. DNA of the CDR3: TGTGCCAGCAGTCGGACAGGGTTTGGAAACACCATATATTTT. Its translation is CASSRTGFGNTIYF.

The J gene is TRBJ2-7, the V gene TRBV30, with D possibly being TRBD1 (6 bases). Germline CDR1 and CDR2: GTSNPN and SVGIG (reference sequence). The ends were cut back, 1 base at V and 3 bases at J, with 10 bases in the middle. This CDR3 spans 13 amino acids. The CDR3 sequence: CAWSEDSCYEQYV. CDR3 sequence (DNA): TGTGCCTGGAGTGAGGACAGTTGCTACGAGCAGTACGTC.

Only a few counts were recorded for this clonotype. This chain uses TRBV5-1 with TRBJ1-2; D is undetermined. Between the trimmed V and J ends, which lost 0 bases and 0 bases, there was a span of 12 bases. Germline CDR1 is SGHRS and CDR2 is YFSETQ. This CDR3 spans 16 amino acids. The CDR3 DNA sequence: TGCGCCAGCAGCTTGGGTCACGGAGCACCTAACTATGGCTACACCTTC. Protein: CASSLGHGAPNYGYTF.

The V call is TRBV19, the J call TRBJ2-1; the match to TRBD2 covers 9 bases. V lost 2 bases, J lost 6 bases, and 8 bases stayed unmatched. Germline V gene lookup returns CDR1 LNHDA and CDR2 SQIVND (reference sequence). CDR3 length: 16 amino acids. CDR3 in DNA: TGTGCCAGTAGTATAACGCCAGCGGGAGGTGCCAATGAGCAGTTCTTC. Its protein is CASSITPAGGANEQFF.

This clonotype was counted at least ten times. The CDR3 DNA follows: TGCAGTGCTCGGACAGGGGGTGCTACCGGGGAGCTGTTTTTT. This encodes CSARTGGATGELFF. The chain is built from TRBV20-1 and TRBJ2-2, with 10 bases that match TRBD1. The CDR3 is 14 amino acids. From germline, CDR1 is DFQATT and CDR2 SNEGSKA (reference sequence). Losses at the gene ends were 5 bases for V and 5 bases for J; bases not matched to a gene: 5.

This clonotype was detected a few times. The V and J genes are TRBV5-1 and TRBJ1-1; weak D call: TRBD1 (6 bases). Trimming left V 5 bases short and J 4 bases short, with 12 bases between. The CDR3 sequence is 13 residues long. Germline lookup yields CDR1 SGHRS and CDR2 YFSETQ. This CDR3 reads CASSRGEGTEAFF. The CDR3 nucleotides read TGCGCCAGCAGTAGGGGGGAAGGCACTGAAGCTTTCTTT.

The chain links TRBV20-1 to TRBJ2-5; D gene unclear. The CDR3 loop spans 13 amino acids. Germline V CDR1 and CDR2: DFQATT, SNEGSKA (reference sequence). The V end was cut by 3 bases, the J end by 0 bases, with 8 bases between. CDR3 region: CSASYWNQETQYF. The DNA of the CDR3 is TGCAGTGCTAGTTACTGGAACCAAGAGACCCAGTACTTC.

This clonotype was recorded many times. V usage is TRBV18 and J usage is TRBJ2-7; D gene ambiguous. The CDR3 covers 14 residues. The germline CDR1 and CDR2 sequences are KGHSH and LQKENI. The V and J ends lost 1 base and 2 bases respectively, with 9 bases between them. CDR3 in DNA: TGTGCCAGCTCACCACAGGACGGCGCCTACGAGCAGTACGTC. Protein: CASSPQDGAYEQYV.

This clonotype was seen only a few times. The chain combines TRBV12-3 or TRBV12-4 with TRBJ2-4, with D perhaps TRBD1 (6 bases). Between the trimmed V and J ends, which lost 3 bases and 7 bases, there was a span of 16 bases. This CDR3 comprises 15 residues. The CDR3 spells CASSLGHRRGNIQYF. DNA of the CDR3: TGTGCCAGCAGTTTGGGACACAGAAGGGGGAACATTCAGTACTTC.

This clonotype has a handful of counts. The CDR3: CASSYGREPLHF. The CDR3 DNA sequence: TGTGCCAGCAGTTATGGGAGGGAACCCCTCCACTTT. This sequence joins TRBV12-3 or TRBV12-4 and TRBJ1-6, with no clear D. Deletions cut 4 bases from V and 12 bases from J, with 10 bases between. This CDR3 is built from 12 residues.

There are a few counts of this clonotype. The V and J genes are TRBV9 and TRBJ2-1, with 9 bases identical to TRBD1. Germline-derived CDR1 and CDR2 are SGDLS and YYNGEE. CDR3 length: 15 residues. After removal of 4 bases from V and 3 bases from J, the junction contained 5 bases not matched to a gene. The CDR3 nucleotides read TGTGCCAGCAGCTTCCGGGACAGGGACTACAATGAGCAGTTCTTC. Its protein product is CASSFRDRDYNEQFF.

The chain recombines TRBV7-2 with TRBJ2-2, with D unclear. This CDR3 is built from 12 residues. Germline V gene lookup returns CDR1 SGHTA and CDR2 FQGNSA. V dropped 4 bases and J dropped 4 bases, with 4 bases sitting between them. CDR3: CASSWSTGELFF. CDR3 coding DNA: TGTGCCAGCAGCTGGTCCACCGGGGAGCTGTTTTTT.

This clonotype was observed a handful of times. The chain employs TRBV4-3 and TRBJ2-3; D unclear. The V gene's germline CDR1 is LGHNA and CDR2 YSLEER. Trimming left V 0 bases short and J 2 bases short, with 3 bases between. The length of the CDR3 is 13 residues. CDR3 in DNA: TGCGCCAGCAGCCAAGATAACACAGATACGCAGTATTTT. Translating it yields CASSQDNTDTQYF.

This clonotype came up many times. This chain joins TRBV5-1 and TRBJ1-1; D is uncertain. The length of the CDR3 is 12 residues. The V gene lost 4 bases and the J gene lost 6 bases, with 10 bases spanning the gap. From germline, CDR1 is SGHRS and CDR2 YFSETQ. The CDR3 is CASSRPGPEAFF. DNA of the CDR3: TGCGCCAGCAGCCGTCCGGGTCCTGAAGCTTTCTTT.

V gene TRBV3-1 combines with J gene TRBJ1-3; no clear D. Germline V gene lookup returns CDR1 LGHDT and CDR2 YNNKEL (reference sequence). V was pared by 1 base and J by 1 base, with 5 bases between. The CDR3 runs to 14 residues. In DNA form, the CDR3 reads TGTGCCAGCAGCCAAGGACCATCTGGAAACACCATATATTTT. Translation: CASSQGPSGNTIYF.

Judged by abundance, this clonotype is medium-sized (0.01 to 0.1%). This rearrangement joins TRBV10-2 to TRBJ2-1; 10 bases agree with TRBD1. Germline CDR1 WSHSY, CDR2 SAAADI. This CDR3 has 17 amino acids. The V segment lost 2 bases and the J segment 8 bases; nucleotides outside the gene matches: 12. CDR3 sequence: CASSEARQGARPHEQFF. In nucleotides, the CDR3 is TGCGCCAGCAGTGAGGCCAGACAGGGGGCGCGTCCCCATGAGCAGTTCTTC.

The rearrangement links TRBV10-3 to TRBJ2-1; 7 nucleotides agree with TRBD1. This CDR3 region has 14 residues. The germline CDR1 and CDR2 sequences are ENHRY and SYGVKD. Trimming took 7 bases from V and 5 from J; bases not matched to a gene: 8. CDR3 DNA sequence: TGTGCCATCACCCCCGGGACAGCCCACAATGAGCAGTTCTTC. Translating gives CAITPGTAHNEQFF.

A few counts support this clonotype. The rearrangement links TRBV24-1 to TRBJ2-7, with TRBD1 identical over 7 bases. The CDR3 length is 14 residues. After removal of 6 bases from V and 5 bases from J, the junction contained 9 bases not matched to a gene. CDR1 is KGHDR, CDR2 SFDVKD, per germline. The chain's CDR3 is CATSLEQGTHEQYV. CDR3 in DNA: TGTGCCACCAGTCTAGAACAGGGGACGCACGAGCAGTACGTC.